This record looks at one T cell receptor (beta chain) sequence and its context. No cognate antigen has been identified for it. No quality values exist for individual bases; no much larger clone is one base distant. This specimen belongs to a study of technical replicates of blood from a handful of donors (dated by TCRdb to about 2017). Taken from cysteine to phenylalanine, the CDR3 has 16 residues. Of all the DNA, just the CDR3 is kept, 48 bases in frame from base 1. Taken from the germline V gene, the CDR1 and CDR2 loops are SGHTA and FQGTGA. Germline trimming: 5 bases from V, 2 bases from J; junction bases outside gene matches: 9. The method was the immunoSEQ multiplex PCR assay. The table comes from immuneACCESS by way of TCRdb, which keeps in-frame sequences with V and J called. Part of the clones is missing from these tables; in studies checked, under half for an unresolved V gene and the rest for unknown reasons. For this sample the table gives 55,000 to 75,000 clones, of which about 91% were detected only once. Of the sample, around 4% is held by the ten largest clones.

This receptor was obtained from a human donor in good health. Some clones in this sample may be carry-over from other donors' samples. Sequences were obtained from PBMCs. The chain joins TRBV7-3 to TRBJ2-7; the junction holds 10 bases that match TRBD1. Read as DNA, the sequence is TGTGCCAGCAGCCCACAGGCCGGGACAGGGGCCTACGAGCAGTACTTC. This sequence encodes CASSPQAGTGAYEQYF.